These T cell receptor beta chains were read from a single sample in a study of OX40 agonist ivuxolimab in advanced cancers. Here immunoSEQ multiplex PCR was the method, and the copy in TCRdb shows in-frame clones only, minus some. Of 50,000 to 60,000 clones listed, about four fifths are singletons. Specimen: CD4+ or CD8+ T cells sorted from blood, collected in a trial of the OX40 agonist ivuxolimab. The receptors come from an adult with an advanced solid tumor such as melanoma, head and neck, liver or kidney cancer. The CDR3 runs from the conserved cysteine through the conserved F or W. A D gene is named only where the DNA matches it firmly. Not all rows give a size; the values are once, few, many and, for expanded clones, a class.

j_call clone_size v_call d_call cdr3_aa cdr3_nt
TRBJ1-1 NA TRBV7-3 TRBD1 CASSLTGGRNTEAFF TGTGCCAGCAGCTTAACAGGGGGCCGGAACACTGAAGCTTTCTTT
TRBJ2-1 NA TRBV25-1 NA CASSQQISGFGEQFF TGTGCCAGCAGTCAACAAATTTCCGGGTTCGGTGAGCAGTTCTTC
TRBJ2-7 NA TRBV5-1 TRBD1 CASSRGTGIDEQYF TGCGCCAGCAGCCGCGGGACAGGGATAGACGAGCAGTACTTC
TRBJ1-3 NA TRBV28 NA CASSLWPGAGNTIYF TGTGCCAGCAGTTTATGGCCAGGGGCTGGAAACACCATATATTTT
TRBJ1-1 NA TRBV10-1 NA CASMGSFGTEAFF TGCGCCAGCATGGGAAGTTTCGGGACAGAAGCTTTCTTT
TRBJ2-7 NA TRBV11-2 TRBD1 CASSLTGYEQYF TGTGCCAGCAGCTTGACAGGGTACGAGCAGTACTTC
TRBJ2-7 NA TRBV6-6 TRBD2 CASSRTSDYEQYF TGTGCCAGCAGCCGGACTAGCGACTACGAGCAGTACTTC
TRBJ2-5 NA TRBV27 NA CANITGLRALPGETQYF TGTGCCAACATTACAGGGCTCCGAGCACTACCGGGGGAGACCCAGTACTTC
TRBJ2-5 NA TRBV7-9 TRBD1 CASSWGTRQGLETQYF TGTGCCAGCAGCTGGGGTACTAGACAGGGTTTGGAGACCCAGTACTTC
TRBJ1-1 NA TRBV12-2 NA CASRLFRPTKSTGVGTEAFF TGTGCAAGTCGCTTATTCCGACCGACCAAAAGTACAGGGGTCGGTACTGAAGCTTTCTTT
TRBJ2-1 NA TRBV11-1 NA CASSLPIQGREQFF TGTGCCAGCAGCTTACCAATACAGGGTCGCGAGCAGTTCTTC
TRBJ2-7 NA TRBV5-1 TRBD2 CASSWGTSGPTEDEQYF TGCGCCAGCAGCTGGGGGACTAGCGGGCCGACGGAAGACGAGCAGTACTTC
TRBJ2-1 NA TRBV6-1 TRBD2 CASSEVQAGGRDEQFF TGTGCCAGCAGTGAGGTTCAAGCGGGGGGGCGGGATGAGCAGTTCTTC
TRBJ2-1 NA TRBV9 TRBD2 CASSVIAGARIEQFF TGTGCCAGCAGCGTAATAGCGGGTGCGCGAATAGAGCAGTTCTTC
TRBJ1-5 NA TRBV15 NA CATSRYYSNQPQHF TGTGCCACCAGCAGATACTATAGCAATCAGCCCCAGCATTTT
TRBJ1-1 NA TRBV19 TRBD1 CASSSNQGTGITAFF TGTGCCAGTAGTTCCAATCAAGGGACAGGGATAACAGCTTTCTTT
TRBJ1-3 NA TRBV19 NA CASRGSEGRARNTIYF TGTGCCAGTAGAGGTTCGGAAGGAAGGGCTAGAAACACCATATATTTT
TRBJ1-3 few TRBV5-1 NA CASSPGGGNTIYF TGCGCCAGCAGCCCGGGGGGTGGAAACACCATATATTTT
TRBJ2-3 once TRBV29-1 TRBD2 CSAARTSAYTDTQYF TGCAGCGCCGCTCGCACTAGCGCTTACACAGATACGCAGTATTTT
TRBJ1-5 NA TRBV19 NA CASSGWNQPQHF TGTGCCAGTAGTGGCTGGAATCAGCCCCAGCATTTT
TRBJ1-1 many TRBV19 NA CASSRADRGTEAFF TGTGCCAGTAGTCGTGCGGACCGGGGGACTGAAGCTTTCTTT
TRBJ2-7 NA TRBV19 NA CASSIVHSTPSSYEQYF TGTGCCAGTAGTATAGTGCACTCAACGCCCAGCTCCTACGAGCAGTACTTC
TRBJ1-2 NA TRBV15 NA CATSLGGYGYTF TGTGCCACCAGCTTAGGTGGCTATGGCTACACCTTC
TRBJ2-7 few TRBV11-2 NA CASSRVGLGYEQYF TGTGCCAGCAGCAGAGTTGGTCTTGGATACGAGCAGTACTTC
TRBJ2-5 NA TRBV29-1 TRBD2 CSVRGGQETQYF TGCAGCGTGCGGGGGGGTCAAGAGACCCAGTACTTC
TRBJ1-4 NA TRBV4-1 NA CASSQASTNEKLFF TGCGCCAGCAGCCAGGCCAGCACTAATGAAAAACTGTTTTTT
TRBJ2-2 NA TRBV2 NA CASSEQGSNTGELFF TGTGCCAGCAGTGAACAGGGGTCGAACACCGGGGAGCTGTTTTTT
TRBJ1-2 NA TRBV5-1 NA CASSSGHLIGYGYTF TGCGCCAGCAGCTCGGGACATCTAATAGGATATGGCTACACCTTC
TRBJ2-5 NA TRBV6-5 NA CASSYSRETQYF TGTGCCAGCAGTTACTCGAGGGAGACCCAGTACTTC
TRBJ2-1 NA TRBV28 NA CASSSYNTGPDEQFF TGTGCCAGCAGTTCCTACAACACAGGGCCCGATGAGCAGTTCTTC
TRBJ1-5 NA TRBV6-1 NA CASSFSFYSNQPQHF TGTGCCAGCAGTTTTAGCTTTTATAGCAATCAGCCCCAGCATTTT
TRBJ2-2 NA TRBV21-1 NA CASTKVGGNRSELFF TGTGCCAGCACTAAAGTTGGCGGTAACCGATCGGAGCTGTTTTTT
TRBJ2-1 NA TRBV5-1 NA CASRLGTDQYNEQFF TGCGCCAGCAGACTGGGGACTGACCAATACAATGAGCAGTTCTTC
TRBJ2-7 NA TRBV11-1 TRBD2 CASSLPGGNYEQYF TGTGCCAGCAGCTTACCCGGGGGGAACTACGAGCAGTACTTC
TRBJ2-7 NA TRBV15 NA CATSREADSYEQYF TGTGCCACCAGCAGAGAGGCCGACTCCTACGAGCAGTACTTC
TRBJ1-5 few TRBV2 NA CASRGITGRVNQPQHF TGTGCCAGCAGAGGGATTACAGGGAGGGTGAATCAGCCCCAGCATTTT